In its sample, the clone carrying this T cell receptor (beta chain) was seen a few times. No antigen is known for it. This sample is part of a study of cytomegalovirus exposure and HLA in healthy donors. Study-wide findings and caveats: Presence/absence analyses took donor sequencing depth as roughly uniform.

From germline, CDR1 is SEHNR and CDR2 FQNEAQ (reference sequence). The CDR3 sequence is 13 residues long. V shed 3 bases and J 3 bases; nucleotides not matched to a gene: 2. A multiplex PCR was run with 60 Vbeta primers and 13 Jbeta primers. This table comes from immunoSEQ multiplex PCR, and its TCRdb copy is limited to in-frame clones, with some not included. The table lists some 130,000 clones, around a tenth of them singletons. The sequencing sample was made of PBMCs. This sequence joins TRBV7-9 and TRBJ2-7; 7 bases line up with TRBD1. The clonotype comes from a man aged 50 to 60 in good health and CMV-seronegative. In DNA form, the CDR3 reads TGTGCCAGCAGCTTTGGGACAGACTACGAGCAGTACTTC. Translated: CASSFGTDYEQYF.